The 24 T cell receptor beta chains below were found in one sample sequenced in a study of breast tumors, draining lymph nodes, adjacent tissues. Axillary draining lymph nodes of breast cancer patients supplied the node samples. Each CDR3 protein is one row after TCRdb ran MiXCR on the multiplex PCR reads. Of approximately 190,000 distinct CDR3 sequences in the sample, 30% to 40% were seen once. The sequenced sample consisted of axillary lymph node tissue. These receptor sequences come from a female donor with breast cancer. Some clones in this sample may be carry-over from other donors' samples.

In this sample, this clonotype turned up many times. CDR3 DNA: TGCGCCAGCAGCCCTGGCCATCCTAGCGGAAATGAGCAGTTCTTC. Translating gives CASSPGHPSGNEQFF. The rearrangement uses TRBV5-1 and TRBJ2-1; 7 bases fit TRBD2. V shed 4 bases, J shed 7 bases, and the junction held 11 bases outside the gene matches. From germline, CDR1 is SGHRS and CDR2 YFSETQ. CDR3 length: 15 amino acids.

The CDR3 DNA sequence: TGTGCCAGCAGACAACTAGCGGGGCTGAACAATGAGCAGTTCTTC. Translation: CASRQLAGLNNEQFF. This rearrangement joins TRBV3-1 to TRBJ2-1, with 10 bases that match TRBD2. The CDR3 loop spans 15 amino acids. V gave up 6 bases and J gave up 5 bases; unmatched junction bases: 7. Germline lookup yields CDR1 LGHDT and CDR2 YNNKEL (reference sequence).

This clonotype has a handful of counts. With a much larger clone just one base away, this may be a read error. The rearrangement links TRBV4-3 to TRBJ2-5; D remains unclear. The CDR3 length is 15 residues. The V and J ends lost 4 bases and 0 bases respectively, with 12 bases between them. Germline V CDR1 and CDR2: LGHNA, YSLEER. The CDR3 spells CASSPSGSYQETQYF. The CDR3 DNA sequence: TGCGCCAGCAGCCCTTCTGGATCGTACCAAGAGACCCAGTACTTC.

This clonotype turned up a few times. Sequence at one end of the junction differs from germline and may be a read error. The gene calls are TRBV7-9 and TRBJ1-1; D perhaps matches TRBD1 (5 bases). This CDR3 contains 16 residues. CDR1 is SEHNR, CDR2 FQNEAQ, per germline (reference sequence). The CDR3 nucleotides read TGTGCCAGCAGCTTAGCGGTGACAGCCTTGAACACTGAACCTTTCTTT. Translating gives CASSLAVTALNTEPFF.

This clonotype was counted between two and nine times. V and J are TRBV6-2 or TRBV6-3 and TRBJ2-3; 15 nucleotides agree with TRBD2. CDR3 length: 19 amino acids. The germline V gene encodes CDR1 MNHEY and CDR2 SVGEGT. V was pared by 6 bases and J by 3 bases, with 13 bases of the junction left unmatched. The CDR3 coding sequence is TGTGCCAGCAGGGACGGACTAGCGGGAGGGCCTTCCTGGACAGATACGCAGTATTTT. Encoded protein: CASRDGLAGGPSWTDTQYF.

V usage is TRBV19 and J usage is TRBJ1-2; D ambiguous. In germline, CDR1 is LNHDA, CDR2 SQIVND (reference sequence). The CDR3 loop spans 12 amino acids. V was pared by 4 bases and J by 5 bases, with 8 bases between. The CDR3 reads CASSTAFYGYTF. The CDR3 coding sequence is TGTGCCAGTAGTACTGCATTTTATGGCTACACCTTC. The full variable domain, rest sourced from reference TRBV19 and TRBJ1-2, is DGGITQSPKYLFRKEGQNVTLSCEQNLNHDAMYWYRQDPGQGLRLIYYSQIVNDFQKGDIAEGYSVSREKKESFPLTVTSAQKNPTAFYLCASSTAFYGYTFGSGTRLTVV.

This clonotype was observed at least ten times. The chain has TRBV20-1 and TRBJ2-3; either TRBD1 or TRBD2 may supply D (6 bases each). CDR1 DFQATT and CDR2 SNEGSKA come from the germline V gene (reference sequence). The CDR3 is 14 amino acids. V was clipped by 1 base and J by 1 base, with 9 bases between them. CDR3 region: CSARGRGRTDTQYF. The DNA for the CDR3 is TGCAGTGCTAGAGGACGGGGGCGCACAGATACGCAGTATTTT.

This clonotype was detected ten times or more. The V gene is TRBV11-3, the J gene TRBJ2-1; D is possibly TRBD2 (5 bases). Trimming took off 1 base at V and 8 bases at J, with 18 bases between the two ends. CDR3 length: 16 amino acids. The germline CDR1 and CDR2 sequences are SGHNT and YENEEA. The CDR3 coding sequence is TGTGCCAGCAGCTTAGGTGGAGGCCCACCCTCGGATGAGCAGTTCTTC. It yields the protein CASSLGGGPPSDEQFF.

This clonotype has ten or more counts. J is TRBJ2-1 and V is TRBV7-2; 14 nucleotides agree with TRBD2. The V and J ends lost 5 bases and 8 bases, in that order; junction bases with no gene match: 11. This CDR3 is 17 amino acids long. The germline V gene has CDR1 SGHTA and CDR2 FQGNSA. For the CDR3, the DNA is TGTGCCAGCAGCCCACGCCGGACTAGCGGGGGGCCCGATGAGCAGTTCTTC. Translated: CASSPRRTSGGPDEQFF.

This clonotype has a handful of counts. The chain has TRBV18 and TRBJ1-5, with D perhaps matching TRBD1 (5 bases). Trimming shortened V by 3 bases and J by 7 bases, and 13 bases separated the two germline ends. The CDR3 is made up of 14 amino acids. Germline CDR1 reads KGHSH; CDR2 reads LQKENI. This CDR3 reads CASSPSQGTQPQHF. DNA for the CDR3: TGTGCCAGCTCACCTAGTCAGGGTACCCAGCCCCAGCATTTT.

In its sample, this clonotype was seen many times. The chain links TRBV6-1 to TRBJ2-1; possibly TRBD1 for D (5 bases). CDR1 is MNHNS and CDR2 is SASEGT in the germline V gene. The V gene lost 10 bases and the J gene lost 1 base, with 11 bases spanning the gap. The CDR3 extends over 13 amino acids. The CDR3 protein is CATGMDSYNEQFF. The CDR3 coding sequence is TGTGCCACAGGGATGGATTCCTACAATGAGCAGTTCTTC.

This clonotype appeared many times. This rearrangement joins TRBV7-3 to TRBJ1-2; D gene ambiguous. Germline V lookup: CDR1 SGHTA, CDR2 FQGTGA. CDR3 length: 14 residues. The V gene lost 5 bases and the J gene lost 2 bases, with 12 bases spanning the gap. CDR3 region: CASSLSGGNYGYTF. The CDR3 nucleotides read TGTGCCAGCAGCCTCAGTGGCGGAAACTATGGCTACACCTTC.

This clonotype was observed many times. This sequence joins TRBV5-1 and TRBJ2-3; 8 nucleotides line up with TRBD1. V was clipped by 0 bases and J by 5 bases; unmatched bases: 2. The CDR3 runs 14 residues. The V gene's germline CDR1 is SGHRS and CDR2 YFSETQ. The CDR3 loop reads CASSLATGGDTQYF. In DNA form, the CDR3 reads TGCGCCAGCAGCTTGGCCACAGGGGGAGATACGCAGTATTTT.

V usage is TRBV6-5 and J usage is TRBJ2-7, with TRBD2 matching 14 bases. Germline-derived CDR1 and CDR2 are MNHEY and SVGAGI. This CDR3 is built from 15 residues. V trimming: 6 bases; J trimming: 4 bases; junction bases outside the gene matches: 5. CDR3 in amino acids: CASRPTSGRVYEQYF. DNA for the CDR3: TGTGCCAGCAGGCCGACTAGCGGGAGGGTTTACGAGCAGTACTTC.

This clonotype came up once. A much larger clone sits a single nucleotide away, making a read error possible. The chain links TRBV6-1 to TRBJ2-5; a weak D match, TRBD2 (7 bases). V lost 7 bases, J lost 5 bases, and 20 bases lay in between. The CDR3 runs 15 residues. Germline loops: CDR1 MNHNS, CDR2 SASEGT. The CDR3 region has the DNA TGTGCCAGCAATGTCCCGTCGGGGGGCCTGGAGACCCAGTACTTC. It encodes CASNVPSGGLETQYF.

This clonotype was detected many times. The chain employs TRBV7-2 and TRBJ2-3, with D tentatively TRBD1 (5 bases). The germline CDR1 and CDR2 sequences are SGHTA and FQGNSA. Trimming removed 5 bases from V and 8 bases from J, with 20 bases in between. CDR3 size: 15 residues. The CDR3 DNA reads TGTGCCAGCAGCCTATCTCAGGGCCCCACCGGTACGCAGTATTTT. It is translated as CASSLSQGPTGTQYF. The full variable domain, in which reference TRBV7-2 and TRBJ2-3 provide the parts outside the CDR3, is GAGVSQSPSNKVTEKGKDVELRCDPISGHTALYWYRQSLGQGLEFLIYFQGNSAPDKSGLPSDRFSAERTGGSVSTLTIQRTQQEDSAVYLCASSLSQGPTGTQYFGPGTRLTVL.

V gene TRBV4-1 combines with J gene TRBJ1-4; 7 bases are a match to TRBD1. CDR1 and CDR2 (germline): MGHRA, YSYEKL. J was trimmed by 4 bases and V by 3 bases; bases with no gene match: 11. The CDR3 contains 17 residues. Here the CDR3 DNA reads TGCGCCAGCAGCCAGGGGACAGAAAACCTACTTAATGAAAAACTGTTTTTT. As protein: CASSQGTENLLNEKLFF.

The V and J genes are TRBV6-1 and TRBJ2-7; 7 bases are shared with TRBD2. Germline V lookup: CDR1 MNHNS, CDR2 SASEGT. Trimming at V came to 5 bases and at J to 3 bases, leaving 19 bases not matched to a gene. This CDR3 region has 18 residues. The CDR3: CASSHPLAVQTGSYEQYF. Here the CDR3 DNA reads TGTGCCAGCAGTCACCCCCTAGCGGTCCAAACTGGGAGCTACGAGCAGTACTTC.

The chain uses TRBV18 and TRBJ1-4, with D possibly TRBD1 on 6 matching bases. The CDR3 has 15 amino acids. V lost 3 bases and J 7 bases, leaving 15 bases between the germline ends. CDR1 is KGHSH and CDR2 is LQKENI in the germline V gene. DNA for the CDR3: TGTGCCAGCTCACCCCTGAGGGGGGGCGGTGAAAAACTGTTTTTT. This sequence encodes CASSPLRGGGEKLFF.

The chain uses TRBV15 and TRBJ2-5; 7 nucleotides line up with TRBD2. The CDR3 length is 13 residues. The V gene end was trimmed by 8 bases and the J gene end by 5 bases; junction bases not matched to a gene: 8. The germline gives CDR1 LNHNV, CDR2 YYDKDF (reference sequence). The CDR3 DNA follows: TGTGCCACCGCCGTGGGGAGGGAGGAGACCCAGTACTTC. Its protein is CATAVGREETQYF.

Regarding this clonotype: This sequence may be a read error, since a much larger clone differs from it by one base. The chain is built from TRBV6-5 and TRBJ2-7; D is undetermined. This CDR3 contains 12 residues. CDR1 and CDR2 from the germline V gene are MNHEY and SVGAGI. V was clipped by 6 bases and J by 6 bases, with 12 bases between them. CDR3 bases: TGTGCCAGCAGACGAACGGCACCCGAGCAGTACTTC. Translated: CASRRTAPEQYF.

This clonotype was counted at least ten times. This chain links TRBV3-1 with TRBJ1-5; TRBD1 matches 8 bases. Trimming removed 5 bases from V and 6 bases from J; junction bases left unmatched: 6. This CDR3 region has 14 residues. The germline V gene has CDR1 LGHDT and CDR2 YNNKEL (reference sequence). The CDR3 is CASSEMTGAQPQHF. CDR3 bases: TGTGCCAGCAGCGAAATGACAGGGGCTCAGCCCCAGCATTTT.

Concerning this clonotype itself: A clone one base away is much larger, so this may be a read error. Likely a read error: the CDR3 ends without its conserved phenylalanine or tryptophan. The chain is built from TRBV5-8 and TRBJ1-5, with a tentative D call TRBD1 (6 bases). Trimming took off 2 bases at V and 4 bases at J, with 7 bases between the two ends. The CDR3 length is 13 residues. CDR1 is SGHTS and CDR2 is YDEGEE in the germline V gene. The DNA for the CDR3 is TGTGCCAGCAGCTTTGACAGGAATCAGCCCCAGCATTGT. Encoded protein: CASSFDRNQPQHC.

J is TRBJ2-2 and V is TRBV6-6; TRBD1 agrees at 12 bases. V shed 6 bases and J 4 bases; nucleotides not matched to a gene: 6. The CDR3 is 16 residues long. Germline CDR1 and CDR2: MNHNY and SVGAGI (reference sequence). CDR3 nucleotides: TGTGCCAGCAGAACGGGACAGGGGGCGGGCACCGGGGAGCTGTTTTTT. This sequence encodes CASRTGQGAGTGELFF.